This T cell receptor (beta chain) was obtained from a study of cytomegalovirus exposure and HLA in healthy donors. Whole-study findings and limits: In vitro work confirmed that a few CMV-associated chains recognize CMV antigens. Later, an analysis found that TCR clusters from the first cohort tended to co-occur in the 90 to 150 validation repertoires.

CDR3 length: 13 residues. Germline V gives CDR1 MNHNS, CDR2 SASEGT. V lost 5 bases to trimming and J lost 3 bases, with 8 bases between them. Assay: immunoSEQ multiplex PCR; the TCRdb copy retains only in-frame clones and omits some. In the table there are 98,000 or so clones, 90% to 96% of which are singletons. Concerning this clone itself: No antigen is known for it.

The TCR sequence derives from a young woman in good health and CMV-seronegative. Sequencing input: PBMCs. The rearrangement links TRBV6-1 to TRBJ1-5, with D hard to call. CDR3 amino acids: CASSPQNNQPQHF. The CDR3 nucleotides are TGTGCCAGCAGTCCCCAGAACAATCAGCCCCAGCATTTT.